This TCR beta chain was sequenced during a study of blood T cell repertoires in COVID-19. Turning to the study itself: T cells, B-cell-depleted T cells, or PBMCs provided the cDNA or gDNA that served as material.

In this sample, this clone turned up a few times. Sequenced by immunoSEQ multiplex PCR; TCRdb stores in-frame clones only, minus some. This sample yields about 140,000 clones, of which more than 60% are seen a single time; around 9.5% belongs to the top ten. The CDR3 runs to 15 residues. Germline V lookup: CDR1 MNHEY, CDR2 SVGAGI. The V gene end was trimmed by 4 bases and the J gene end by 10 bases; junction bases not matched to a gene: 10. The V and J genes are TRBV6-5 and TRBJ1-6; 7 bases are shared with TRBD1. What was sequenced was peripheral blood. This sequence was found in a woman in her forties or fifties with active or convalescent COVID-19. The CDR3 loop reads CASSSLTGWKSPLHF. The CDR3 DNA reads TGTGCCAGCAGTTCCTTGACAGGGTGGAAATCACCCCTCCACTTT.